The clone carrying this T cell receptor (beta chain) occurred a few times. What it binds is not known. The data are from a study of chemoradiotherapy in HPV16-positive cancers. About the research overall: Candidate HPV-specific T-cell clones and common TCR motifs came from functional assays in two HPV16-positive patients. The study, taken as a whole, reports: HPV-responsive T-cell expansion during chemoradiotherapy was linked to improved recurrence-free survival in HPV16-positive patients. Only a couple of HPV16-positive patients supplied the functional HPV-specificity definition.

TCRdb's copy holds only in-frame clones and misses some; the assay was immunoSEQ multiplex PCR. This table has under 7,000 clones, roughly 84% appearing once. Repeated repertoire sampling spanned the course of chemoradiotherapy. V was cut by 1 base and J by 0 bases, with 10 bases left in between. The germline gives CDR1 GTSNPN, CDR2 SVGIG (reference sequence). This CDR3 has 14 residues. This chain uses TRBV30 with TRBJ2-7; D remains unclear. The source of this sequence is a human donor with HPV-associated anogenital cancer. The sample was tumor tissue, taken from a patient who underwent chemoradiotherapy. CDR3 DNA sequence: TGTGCCTGGAGTGATGGCAGTCCCTCCTACGAGCAGTACTTC. Translation: CAWSDGSPSYEQYF.